Listed below are T cell receptor beta chains from one sample, sequenced in a study of human T cells and chemical hapten exposure. TCRdb re-analysed the RACE reads in MiXCR, keeping a single row per CDR3 protein. The sample contains approximately 97,000 distinct CDR3 sequences, 27% of which appear only once. The specimen comprised whole blood, sampled in connection with sensitization to the hapten diphenylcyclopropenone (DPC). The receptors stem from a man aged 40-49 years with alopecia areata. Some clones in this sample may be carry-over from other donors' samples. CDR3s include the opening cysteine and the closing phenylalanine or tryptophan. Fields, in order: clone size, V gene, J gene, D gene, CDR3 protein, CDR3 DNA. A D gene is named only where the DNA matches it firmly. Part of the rows lack a size; the others show once, few, many or a class for expanded clones.

>-|TRBV20-1|TRBJ1-1|TRBD1
CSPQGGRTEAFF
TGCAGCCCCCAGGGGGGAAGAACTGAAGCTTTCTTT
>few|TRBV7-8|TRBJ2-3|-
CASQGGPSTDTQYF
TGTGCCAGCCAGGGGGGGCCGTCAACAGATACGCAGTATTTT
>few|TRBV4-3|TRBJ2-5|-
CASSQKLGASPGATQYF
TGCGCCAGCAGCCAAAAGTTGGGGGCATCCCCGGGGGCGACCCAGTACTTC
>-|TRBV6-5|TRBJ2-3|TRBD1
CASSPNDRGSTDTQYF
TGTGCCAGCAGTCCGAATGACAGGGGAAGCACAGATACGCAGTATTTT
>few|TRBV20-1|TRBJ1-2|TRBD1
CSAEAGQGPHGYTF
TGCAGTGCCGAAGCGGGACAGGGTCCTCATGGCTACACCTTC
>-|TRBV6-1|TRBJ1-1|TRBD1
CASRRTGTAVETEAFF
TGTGCCAGCAGGCGGACAGGAACGGCTGTGGAAACTGAAGCTTTCTTT
>once|TRBV3-1|TRBJ1-5|-
CASSQQRGNQPQHF
TGTGCCAGCAGCCAACAGAGAGGGAATCAGCCCCAGCATTTT
>few|TRBV7-8|TRBJ2-7|-
CASSFLQGSGAYEQYF
TGTGCCAGCAGCTTTTTACAGGGATCAGGAGCCTACGAGCAGTACTTC
>-|TRBV27|TRBJ2-2|-
CASSSSVMSPGELFF
TGTGCCAGCAGTTCCTCCGTCATGTCCCCCGGGGAGCTGTTTTTT
>-|TRBV5-4|TRBJ2-7|-
CASSLDRTSYEQYF
TGTGCCAGCAGCTTGGACAGGACCTCCTACGAGCAGTACTTC
>-|TRBV5-4|TRBJ2-1|-
CASSLSTGVYNEQFF
TGTGCCAGCAGCTTGTCCACCGGGGTGTACAATGAGCAGTTCTTC
>-|TRBV21-1|TRBJ1-2|-
CASSKARPVPHYGYTF
TGTGCCAGCAGCAAAGCGCGGCCAGTACCACACTATGGCTACACCTTC
>-|TRBV20-1|TRBJ2-1|TRBD2
CSARTSGSGRTNEQFF
TGCAGTGCCAGGACTAGCGGGAGCGGACGGACCAATGAGCAGTTCTTC
>-|TRBV6-1|TRBJ1-4|-
CASSEAIGQLNEKLFF
TGTGCCAGCAGTGAAGCGATCGGCCAGCTTAATGAAAAACTGTTTTTT
>many|TRBV5-1|TRBJ1-1|TRBD1
CASSPRTGENTEAFF
TGCGCCAGCAGCCCACGGACAGGGGAGAACACTGAAGCTTTCTTT
>few|TRBV20-1|TRBJ2-3|-
CSASVRAPDTDTQYF
TGCAGTGCTAGCGTAAGAGCTCCTGACACAGATACGCAGTATTTT
>few|TRBV11-2|TRBJ2-4|TRBD2
CASSLGGLARIAKNIQYF
TGTGCCAGCAGCTTAGGAGGACTAGCGCGGATAGCCAAAAACATTCAGTACTTC
>-|TRBV27|TRBJ2-5|TRBD1
CASTGQGAETQYF
TGTGCCAGCACTGGACAGGGCGCGGAGACCCAGTACTTC
>few|TRBV6-5|TRBJ2-7|-
CASSPTQGGSYEQYF
TGTGCCAGCAGTCCTACACAGGGTGGGTCCTACGAGCAGTACTTC
>few|TRBV24-1|TRBJ2-3|TRBD2
CATSDSLAGYADTQYF
TGTGCCACCAGTGATTCACTAGCGGGTTACGCAGATACGCAGTATTTT
>-|TRBV11-3|TRBJ2-2|-
CASSSRETGELFF
TGTGCCAGCAGCTCCAGGGAGACCGGGGAGCTGTTTTTT
>few|TRBV6-5|TRBJ2-1|-
CASKVHASRNEQFF
TGTGCCAGCAAAGTGCACGCGTCCCGGAATGAGCAGTTCTTC
>few|TRBV7-8|TRBJ2-7|-
CASSLGGPSYEQYF
TGTGCCAGCAGCTTAGGGGGACCGTCCTACGAGCAGTACTTC
>-|TRBV5-1|TRBJ2-2|TRBD1
CASSKDRGNTGELFF
TGCGCCAGCAGCAAGGACAGGGGGAACACCGGGGAGCTGTTTTTT
>-|TRBV6-2/TRBV6-3|TRBJ2-7|TRBD2
CASRPGTSGIYEQYF
TGTGCCAGCAGGCCCGGGACTAGCGGGATTTACGAGCAGTACTTC
>few|TRBV5-1|TRBJ1-1|-
CASSLAPKEDTEAFF
TGCGCCAGCAGCTTGGCCCCCAAGGAGGACACTGAAGCTTTCTTT